This T cell receptor beta chain appears in the sequencing data of a study of tumor-infiltrating lymphocytes in localized non-small cell lung cancer. Overall study: Tumor tissue and non-adjacent uninvolved lung came from each patient. General observations from the study: Compared with uninvolved lung, tumors showed higher T cell infiltration by TCRbeta sequencing. Technical variation could not be separated from intratumor heterogeneity here.

This CDR3 is 12 amino acids long. The V gene lost 6 bases and the J gene lost 0 bases, with 5 bases spanning the gap. Germline V CDR1 and CDR2: MNHNS, SASEGT. Profiling relied on immunoSEQ multiplex PCR, and the TCRdb table lists in-frame clones only, not all of them. The table records 13,000 or so clones, about 66% of them present only once. This clone was recorded once. Its antigen is still unknown. Source material: lung tumor tissue. The chain has TRBV6-1 and TRBJ1-1; D call uncertain. The TCR was taken from a human donor with non-small cell lung cancer. In nucleotides, the CDR3 is TGTGCCAGCAGGTACATGAACACTGAAGCTTTCTTT. Amino acids: CASRYMNTEAFF.